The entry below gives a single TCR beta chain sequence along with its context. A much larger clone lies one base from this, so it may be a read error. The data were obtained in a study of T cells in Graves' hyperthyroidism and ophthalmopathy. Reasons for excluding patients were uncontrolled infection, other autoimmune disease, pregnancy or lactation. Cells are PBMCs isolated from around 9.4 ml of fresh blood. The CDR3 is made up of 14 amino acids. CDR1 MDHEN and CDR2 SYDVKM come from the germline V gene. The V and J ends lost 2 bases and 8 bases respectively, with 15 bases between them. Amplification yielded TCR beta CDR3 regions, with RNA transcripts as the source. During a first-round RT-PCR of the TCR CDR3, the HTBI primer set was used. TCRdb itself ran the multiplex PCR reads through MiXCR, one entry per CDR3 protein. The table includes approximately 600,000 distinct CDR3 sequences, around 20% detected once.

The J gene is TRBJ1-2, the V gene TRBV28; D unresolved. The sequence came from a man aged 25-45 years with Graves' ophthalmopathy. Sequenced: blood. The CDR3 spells CASSLDPGRTGYTF. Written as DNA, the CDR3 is TGTGCCAGCAGTTTAGATCCAGGAAGAACGGGCTACACCTTC.